Included here is one T cell receptor (beta chain) sequence, with context. Its specificity is unknown. The source of the sample is a study of CD8 T cells in ankylosing spondylitis. General observations from the study: Disease-linked clones displayed a CD8+ phenotype and appeared relatively rarely in peripheral blood. Some of these motif variants have turned up before, in reports on reactive arthritis synovial fluid and blood. Characteristic, it appeared, of ankylosing spondylitis blood was a TCR beta motif of eight highly homologous variants. Matched ankylosing spondylitis synovial fluid reportedly contained a significantly enriched population of disease-linked clones.

Quantitative 5'-RACE was performed with molecular barcodes, and it yielded the TCR beta libraries. Each CDR3 protein gets one entry after TCRdb re-called the 5' RACE reads with MiXCR. The sample contains 750,000 to 850,000 distinct CDR3 sequences, about an eighth of which appear only once. V dropped 0 bases and J dropped 1; count of bases not matched to a gene: 3. Germline V gene lookup returns CDR1 WNHNN and CDR2 SYGVQD (reference sequence). The CDR3 runs to 16 residues. The receptor was isolated from a male donor with ankylosing spondylitis. Sequencing input: blood, either unsorted or a sorted T cell fraction (not recorded which). The V gene is TRBV10-1, the J gene TRBJ2-1; the match to TRBD2 covers 7 bases. In nucleotides, the CDR3 is TGCGCCAGCAGTGAGTCGCCACTAGCGTCCTACAATGAGCAGTTCTTC. Amino acids: CASSESPLASYNEQFF.